This T cell receptor beta chain was retrieved from a study of blood T cell repertoires in COVID-19. Background on the study: Spain, Italy and the United States supplied samples that represented acute and convalescent COVID-19. In each case, the material was cDNA or gDNA derived from T cells, B-cell-depleted T cells, or PBMCs.

Individuals drawn from approximately 26 US areas were about 18 to 95 years old. All exposed participants met a person with COVID-19 within 2 weeks before entering the study. The V end lost 4 bases, the J end lost 3 bases, and 12 bases lay between the germline ends. Per the germline V gene, CDR1 is SGHDT and CDR2 is YYEEEE. This CDR3 has 14 amino acids. TCRdb keeps only in-frame clones here, not all; method: immunoSEQ multiplex PCR. The sample has over 200,000 clones; around 90% are singletons. The chain is built from TRBV5-6 and TRBJ2-3; D is possibly TRBD2 (7 bases). This clonotype was obtained from a man aged 25 to 40 who had been exposed to COVID-19. Material: PBMCs or T cells enriched from blood (not recorded which). The CDR3 nucleotides are TGTGCCAGCAGCGGGGGGGCCCGGACAGATACGCAGTATTTT. Residues: CASSGGARTDTQYF.